Described below is a single T cell receptor (beta chain) sequence and its context. Produced via immunoSEQ multiplex PCR; TCRdb's table is partial and in-frame only. The sample includes some 30,000 clones, about 90% of them seen just once. This sample is part of a study of preoperative IRX-2 immunotherapy in early breast cancer. There are 15 residues in the CDR3. Germline CDR1 SGHNT, CDR2 YENEEA. The ends were cut back, 5 bases at V and 4 bases at J, with 18 bases in the middle. Treatment: preoperative locoregional IRX-2 cytokine immunotherapy. Preoperative locoregional IRX-2 cytokine immunotherapy was tested in the phase Ib source study.

The chain carries TRBV11-3 and TRBJ2-7; D perhaps matches TRBD2 (7 bases). The sequence derives from a human donor with breast cancer. The starting material was tumor tissue, obtained after IRX-2 immunotherapy. The CDR3 DNA reads TGTGCCAGCAGCCCCGGGGGGACACTACCTTACGAGCAGTACTTC. Translation: CASSPGGTLPYEQYF.